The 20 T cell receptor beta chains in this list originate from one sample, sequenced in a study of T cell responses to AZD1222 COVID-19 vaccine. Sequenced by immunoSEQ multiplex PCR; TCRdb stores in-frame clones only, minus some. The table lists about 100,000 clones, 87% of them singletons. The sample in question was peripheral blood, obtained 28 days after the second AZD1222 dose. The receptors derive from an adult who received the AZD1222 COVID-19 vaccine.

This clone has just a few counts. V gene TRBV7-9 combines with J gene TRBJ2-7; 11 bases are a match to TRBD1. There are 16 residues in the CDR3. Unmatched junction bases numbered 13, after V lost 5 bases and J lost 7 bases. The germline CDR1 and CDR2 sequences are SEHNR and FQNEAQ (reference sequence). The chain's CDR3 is CASSPRTGGSGWEQYF. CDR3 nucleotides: TGTGCCAGCAGCCCACGGACAGGGGGCTCCGGTTGGGAGCAGTACTTC.

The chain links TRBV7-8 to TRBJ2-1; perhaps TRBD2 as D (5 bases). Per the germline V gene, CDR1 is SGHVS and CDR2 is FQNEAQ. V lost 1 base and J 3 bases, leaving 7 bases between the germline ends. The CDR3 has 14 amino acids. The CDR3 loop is CASSLGTLYNEQFF. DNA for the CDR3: TGTGCCAGCAGCTTAGGGACTCTCTACAATGAGCAGTTCTTC.

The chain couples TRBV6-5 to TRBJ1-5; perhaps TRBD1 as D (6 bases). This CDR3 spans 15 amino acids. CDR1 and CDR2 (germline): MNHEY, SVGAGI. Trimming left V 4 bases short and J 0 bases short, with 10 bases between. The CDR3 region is CASSSDRNSNQPQHF. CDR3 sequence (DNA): TGTGCCAGCAGTTCCGACAGGAATAGCAATCAGCCCCAGCATTTT.

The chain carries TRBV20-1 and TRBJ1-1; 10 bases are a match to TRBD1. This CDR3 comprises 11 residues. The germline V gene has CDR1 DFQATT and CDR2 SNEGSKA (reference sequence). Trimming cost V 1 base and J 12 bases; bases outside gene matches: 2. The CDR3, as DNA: TGCAGTGCTAGAGGGACAGGGGGAACTTTCTTT. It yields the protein CSARGTGGTFF.

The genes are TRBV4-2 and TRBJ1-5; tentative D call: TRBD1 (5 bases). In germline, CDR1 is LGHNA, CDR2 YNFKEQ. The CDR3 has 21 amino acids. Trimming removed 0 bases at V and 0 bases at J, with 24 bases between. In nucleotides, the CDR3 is TGTGCCAGCAGCCAAGATGTGGGTTTCGGGGGTGGTGGAGGTAGCAATCAGCCCCAGCATTTT. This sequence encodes CASSQDVGFGGGGGSNQPQHF.

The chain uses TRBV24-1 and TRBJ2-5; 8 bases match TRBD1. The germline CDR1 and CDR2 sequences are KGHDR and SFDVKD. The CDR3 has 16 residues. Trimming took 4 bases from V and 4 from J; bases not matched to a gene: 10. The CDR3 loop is CATSDGRTGYRETQYF. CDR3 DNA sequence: TGTGCCACCAGTGACGGGCGGACAGGGTATAGAGAGACCCAGTACTTC.

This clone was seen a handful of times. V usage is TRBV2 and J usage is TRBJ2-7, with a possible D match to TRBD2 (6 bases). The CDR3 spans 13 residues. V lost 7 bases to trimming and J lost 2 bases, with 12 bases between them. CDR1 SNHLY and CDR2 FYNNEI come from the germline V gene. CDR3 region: CASKGTYTYEQYF. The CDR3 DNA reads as TGTGCCAGCAAAGGGACTTATACCTACGAGCAGTACTTC.

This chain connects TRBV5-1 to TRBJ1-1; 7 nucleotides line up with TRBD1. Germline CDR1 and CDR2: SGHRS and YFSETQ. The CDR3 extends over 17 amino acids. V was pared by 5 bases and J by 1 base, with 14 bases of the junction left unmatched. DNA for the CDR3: TGCGCCAGCAGGGTCTCGGGACAGTCGAATTCGAACACTGAAGCTTTCTTT. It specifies CASRVSGQSNSNTEAFF.

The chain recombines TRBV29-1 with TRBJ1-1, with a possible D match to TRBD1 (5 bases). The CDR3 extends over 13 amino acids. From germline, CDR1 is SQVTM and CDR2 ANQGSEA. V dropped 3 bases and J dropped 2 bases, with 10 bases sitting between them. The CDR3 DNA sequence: TGCAGCGTTGACGACAGCGTTAACACTGAAGCTTTCTTT. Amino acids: CSVDDSVNTEAFF.

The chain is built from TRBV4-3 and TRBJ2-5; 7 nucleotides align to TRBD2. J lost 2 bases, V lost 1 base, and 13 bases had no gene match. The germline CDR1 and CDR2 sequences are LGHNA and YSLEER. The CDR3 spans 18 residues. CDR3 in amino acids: CASSQALFGAGLQETQYF. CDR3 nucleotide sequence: TGCGCCAGCAGCCAAGCTTTATTTGGAGCGGGACTACAAGAGACCCAGTACTTC.

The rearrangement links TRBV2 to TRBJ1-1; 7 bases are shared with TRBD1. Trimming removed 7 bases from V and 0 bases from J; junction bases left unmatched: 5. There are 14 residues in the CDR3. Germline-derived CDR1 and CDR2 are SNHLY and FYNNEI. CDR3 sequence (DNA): TGTGCCAGCAACAGACAGGGACTGAACACTGAAGCTTTCTTT. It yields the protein CASNRQGLNTEAFF.

The CDR3 DNA reads as TGTGCCAGCAGCTTACGGCGGGAGGGCCCCAACTCAGAGACCCAGTACTTC. Translating it yields CASSLRREGPNSETQYF. The J gene is TRBJ2-5, the V gene TRBV13; 9 positions match TRBD2. The CDR3 spans 17 residues. Germline V gene data show CDR1 as PRHDT and CDR2 as FYEKMQ (reference sequence). V trimming: 2 bases; J trimming: 4 bases; junction bases outside the gene matches: 11.

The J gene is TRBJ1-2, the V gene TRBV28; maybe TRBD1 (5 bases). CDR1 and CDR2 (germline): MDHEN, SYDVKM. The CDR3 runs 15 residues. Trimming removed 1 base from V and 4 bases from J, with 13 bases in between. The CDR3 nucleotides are TGTGCCAGCAGTTTATCCCCCAGCGGGGCCTATGGCTACACCTTC. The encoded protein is CASSLSPSGAYGYTF.

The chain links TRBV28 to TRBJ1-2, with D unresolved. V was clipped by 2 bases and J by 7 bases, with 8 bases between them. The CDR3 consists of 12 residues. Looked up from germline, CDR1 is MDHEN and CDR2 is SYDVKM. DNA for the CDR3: TGTGCCAGCAGTTTAACCCGAGGTGGCTACACCTTC. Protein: CASSLTRGGYTF.

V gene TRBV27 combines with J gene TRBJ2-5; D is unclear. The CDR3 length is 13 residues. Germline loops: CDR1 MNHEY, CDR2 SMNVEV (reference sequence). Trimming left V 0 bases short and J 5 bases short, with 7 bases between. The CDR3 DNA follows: TGTGCCAGCAGTTTATCGGGGTCCGAGACCCAGTACTTC. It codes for CASSLSGSETQYF.

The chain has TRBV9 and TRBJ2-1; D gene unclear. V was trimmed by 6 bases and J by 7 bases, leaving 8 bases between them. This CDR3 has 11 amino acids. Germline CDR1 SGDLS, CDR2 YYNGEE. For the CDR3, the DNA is TGTGCCAGCACCTCAGGTAATGAGCAGTTCTTC. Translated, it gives CASTSGNEQFF.

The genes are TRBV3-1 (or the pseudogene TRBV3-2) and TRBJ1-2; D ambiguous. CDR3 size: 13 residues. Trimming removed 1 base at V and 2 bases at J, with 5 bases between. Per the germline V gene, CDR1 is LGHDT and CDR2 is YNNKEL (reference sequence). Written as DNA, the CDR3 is TGTGCCAGCAGCCAAGTTGACAACTATGGCTACACCTTC. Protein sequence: CASSQVDNYGYTF.

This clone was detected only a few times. CDR3 in amino acids: CATSGWDGYGYTF. CDR3 coding DNA: TGTGCCACCAGTGGGTGGGACGGCTATGGCTACACCTTC. J is TRBJ1-2 and V is TRBV24-1; possibly TRBD1 for D (5 bases). The CDR3 length is 13 residues. The V end lost 5 bases, the J end lost 4 bases, and 10 bases lay between the germline ends. Germline values: CDR1 KGHDR, CDR2 SFDVKD.

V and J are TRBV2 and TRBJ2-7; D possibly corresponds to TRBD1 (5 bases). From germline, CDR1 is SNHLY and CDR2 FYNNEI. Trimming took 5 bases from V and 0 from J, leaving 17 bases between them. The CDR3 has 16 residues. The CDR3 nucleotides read TGTGCCAGCAGTTGGGGCAGGATAGCTAACTCCTACGAGCAGTACTTC. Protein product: CASSWGRIANSYEQYF.

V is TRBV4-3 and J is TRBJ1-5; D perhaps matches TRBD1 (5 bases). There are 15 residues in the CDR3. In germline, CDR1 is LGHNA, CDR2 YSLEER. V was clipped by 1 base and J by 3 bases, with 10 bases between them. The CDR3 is CASSQVLGVNQPQHF. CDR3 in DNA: TGCGCCAGCAGCCAAGTTCTAGGGGTCAATCAGCCCCAGCATTTT.